These T cell receptor beta chains were read from a single sample in a study of Ad26.COV2.S vaccination and SARS-CoV-2 variants. Repertoires were generated with immunoSEQ multiplex PCR, while TCRdb's copy carries only in-frame clones and drops some. The sample lists about 350,000 clones, 75% to 90% occurring once. This sample comprised peripheral blood, obtained in a trial of Ad26.COV2.S vaccine versus placebo. The receptors come from a person aged 18 to 65 who received the Ad26.COV2.S COVID-19 vaccine or a placebo. Both conserved end residues are part of each CDR3. D genes are given only for firm matches. Size is omitted from some rows. Given values are once, few, many or a class for expanded clones.

TRBJ1-4 TRBV10-1 . few TGCGCCAGCAGTGGTCCGTCAAATGAAAAACTGTTTTTT CASSGPSNEKLFF
TRBJ2-1 TRBV11-1 . once TGTGCCAGCAGCTATACCGGGGTAAACAATGAGCAGTTCTTC CASSYTGVNNEQFF
TRBJ2-1 TRBV12-3/TRBV12-4 . . TGTGCCAGCAGTTTAGGGGGCTTTGAGCAGTTCTTC CASSLGGFEQFF
TRBJ2-7 TRBV7-9 TRBD2 . TGTGCCAGCAGTCACGGACTAGAACCTACCTACGAGCAGTACTTC CASSHGLEPTYEQYF
TRBJ2-2 TRBV5-1 . . TGCGCCAGCAGCTCCATAGGGGAAGGAATCACCGGGGAGCTGTTTTTT CASSSIGEGITGELFF
TRBJ1-4 TRBV4-1 . . TGCGCCAGCAGCCAAGATTCCCCCCCCGATGAAAAACTGTTTTTT CASSQDSPPDEKLFF
TRBJ2-5 TRBV7-9 . . TGTACCAGCAGCTTAGGGGTAGAGACCCAGTACTTC CTSSLGVETQYF
TRBJ2-5 TRBV7-9 . . TGTGCCAGCAGCTTAAGGTTGGGACACCAAGAGACCCAGTACTTC CASSLRLGHQETQYF
TRBJ1-2 TRBV7-2 . . TGTGCCAGCAGCTTAGCGCAATTAAGTTCGCAGGGTAGCGGCTACACCTTC CASSLAQLSSQGSGYTF
TRBJ1-2 TRBV3-1/TRBV3-2 TRBD1 . TGTGCCAGCAGCCAAGATTGGGACAGGGATAACTATGGCTACACCTTC CASSQDWDRDNYGYTF
TRBJ1-4 TRBV4-3 . . TGCGCCAGCAGCATACACCGGGACGGAGGATTCCTAAATGAAAAACTGTTTTTT CASSIHRDGGFLNEKLFF
TRBJ1-5 TRBV27 . . TGTGCCAGCAGTTTAGGTGACACACCGAATCAGCCCCAGCATTTT CASSLGDTPNQPQHF
TRBJ2-2 TRBV11-3 TRBD1 . TGTGCCAGCAGCTCCAGGGGGTCCGGGGAGCTGTTTTTT CASSSRGSGELFF
TRBJ2-3 TRBV11-3 . once TGTGCCAGCAGCTTAGGAGGGGTCGGCCCAGATACGCAGTATTTT CASSLGGVGPDTQYF
TRBJ1-1 TRBV4-3 . . TGCGCCAGCAGCCAAGGGCAGGTCGGCACTGAAGCTTTCTTT CASSQGQVGTEAFF
TRBJ2-2 TRBV3-1/TRBV3-2 TRBD1 . TGTGCCAGCAGCCGCGGGACAGGCTCGAACACCGGGGAGCTGTTTTTT CASSRGTGSNTGELFF
TRBJ2-5 TRBV9 . . TGTGCCAGCAGCGTAGGTACGGGGCCAGAGACCCAGTACTTC CASSVGTGPETQYF